The 28 T cell receptor beta chains reported below all come from one sample, sequenced in a study of blood T cell repertoires in COVID-19. The data were produced by immunoSEQ multiplex PCR, yet TCRdb's version contains in-frame clones alone and is incomplete. The data hold about 61,000 clones, with about nine tenths observed a single time. The sequenced material came from peripheral blood. These TCRs come from a woman in her forties or fifties with active or convalescent COVID-19.

J is TRBJ1-1 and V is TRBV2; unclear D gene. The CDR3 covers 18 residues. The germline V and J ends were trimmed by 0 bases and 5 bases, with 22 bases remaining between them. Germline CDR1 is SNHLY and CDR2 is FYNNEI. The CDR3 here is CASSEALFWAQKRTEAFF. CDR3 in DNA: TGTGCCAGCAGTGAAGCGTTGTTCTGGGCCCAGAAACGGACTGAAGCTTTCTTT.

The chain uses TRBV3-1 (or the pseudogene TRBV3-2) and TRBJ2-1, with D perhaps TRBD2 (5 bases). The ends were cut back, 0 bases at V and 6 bases at J, with 12 bases in the middle. Germline V gene lookup returns CDR1 LGHDT and CDR2 YNNKEL (reference sequence). The CDR3 is 15 amino acids. The CDR3 sequence is CASSQESGRANEQFF. Written as DNA, the CDR3 is TGTGCCAGCAGCCAAGAGAGCGGAAGGGCCAATGAGCAGTTCTTC.

The rearrangement uses TRBV3-1 (or the pseudogene TRBV3-2) and TRBJ2-1; perhaps TRBD2 as D (6 bases). Germline V gene data show CDR1 as LGHDT and CDR2 as YNNKEL (reference sequence). The V gene lost 4 bases and the J gene lost 5 bases, with 18 bases spanning the gap. The CDR3 is 16 residues long. This CDR3 reads CASSPPGTRLNNEQFF. In DNA, the CDR3 is TGTGCCAGCAGCCCCCCCGGGACTCGACTGAACAATGAGCAGTTCTTC.

This chain links TRBV7-2 with TRBJ2-2, with 8 bases lining up with TRBD2. The CDR3 is made up of 15 amino acids. The trim removed 5 bases at V and 0 bases at J, leaving 2 bases unmatched. CDR1 SGHTA and CDR2 FQGNSA come from the germline V gene. The CDR3 sequence: CASSRGRPNTGELFF. The CDR3 DNA follows: TGTGCCAGCAGCCGCGGGAGGCCGAACACCGGGGAGCTGTTTTTT.

The V and J genes are TRBV9 and TRBJ2-7; 7 bases align to TRBD2. V lost 0 bases to trimming and J lost 1 base; unmatched junction nucleotides: 4. CDR1 and CDR2 from the germline V gene are SGDLS and YYNGEE. There are 15 residues in the CDR3. DNA of the CDR3: TGTGCCAGCAGCGTAGATGGCGGGAGTTCCTACGAGCAGTACTTC. Residues: CASSVDGGSSYEQYF.

The rearrangement joins TRBV5-4 to TRBJ2-7; 9 nucleotides agree with TRBD1. V lost 3 bases and J lost 4; bases outside the gene matches: 5. This CDR3 spans 14 amino acids. The germline CDR1 and CDR2 sequences are SGHNT and YYREEE (reference sequence). CDR3 region: CASSSGDRVYEQYF. DNA of the CDR3: TGTGCCAGCAGCTCCGGGGACAGGGTTTACGAGCAGTACTTC.

The gene calls are TRBV5-1 and TRBJ1-2; unclear D gene. This CDR3 has 15 residues. In germline, CDR1 is SGHRS, CDR2 YFSETQ. Trimming took 4 bases from V and 0 from J, leaving 13 bases between them. Here the CDR3 DNA reads TGCGCCAGCAGCCTATTGTCGGGTTCTAACTATGGCTACACCTTC. Its protein product is CASSLLSGSNYGYTF.

The chain links TRBV5-4 to TRBJ2-7, with unresolved D. The CDR3 totals 12 residues. V lost 0 bases to trimming and J lost 2 bases, with 3 bases between them. The germline V gene has CDR1 SGHNT and CDR2 YYREEE (reference sequence). The CDR3 loop is CASSLGTYEQYF. The CDR3, as DNA: TGTGCCAGCAGCTTGGGTACCTACGAGCAGTACTTC. The entire variable domain, with the rest obtained from reference TRBV5-4 and TRBJ2-7, is as follows: ETGVTQSPTHLIKTRGQQVTLRCSSQSGHNTVSWYQQALGQGPQFIFQYYREEENGRGNFPPRFSGLQFPNYSSELNVNALELDDSALYLCASSLGTYEQYFGPGTRLTVT.

V gene TRBV12-3 or TRBV12-4 combines with J gene TRBJ2-5; 7 bases map to TRBD2. V was pared by 6 bases and J by 5 bases, with 3 bases of the junction left unmatched. This CDR3 has 12 amino acids. The CDR3 DNA reads as TGTGCCAGCAGCAACGGGGGGGAGACCCAGTACTTC. It yields the protein CASSNGGETQYF.

This clone has a single count. The gene calls are TRBV5-1 and TRBJ2-1; 8 positions agree with TRBD2. The ends lost 4 bases at V and 5 bases at J; junction bases unmatched: 8. The length of the CDR3 is 15 residues. Germline loops: CDR1 SGHRS, CDR2 YFSETQ. In DNA, the CDR3 is TGCGCCAGCAGCGGGTTGGTAGCGGGAAACAATGAGCAGTTCTTC. Translated: CASSGLVAGNNEQFF.

V gene TRBV30 combines with J gene TRBJ1-2, with 11 nucleotides matching TRBD1. There are 13 residues in the CDR3. The germline V gene has CDR1 GTSNPN and CDR2 SVGIG (reference sequence). V gave up 1 base and J gave up 7 bases; unmatched junction bases: 2. As DNA, the CDR3 is TGTGCCTGGAGTGGAGGGACAGGGGGTGGCTACACCTTC. Amino acids: CAWSGGTGGGYTF.

The rearrangement uses TRBV4-1 and TRBJ1-2, with 7 bases identical to TRBD1. V trimming: 5 bases; J trimming: 1 base; junction bases outside the gene matches: 7. Germline V CDR1 and CDR2: MGHRA, YSYEKL. The length of the CDR3 is 15 residues. Here the CDR3 reads CASSNSRQGNYGYTF. CDR3 nucleotides: TGCGCCAGCAGCAACTCTCGACAGGGTAACTATGGCTACACCTTC.

V is TRBV5-4 and J is TRBJ1-5, with a possible D match to TRBD1 (6 bases). Trimming left V 1 base short and J 2 bases short, with 10 bases between. CDR1 and CDR2 from the germline V gene are SGHNT and YYREEE (reference sequence). The CDR3 length is 15 residues. CDR3 DNA sequence: TGTGCCAGCAGCTTGCAGGGGAATGGCAATCAGCCCCAGCATTTT. This sequence encodes CASSLQGNGNQPQHF.

The chain employs TRBV5-4 and TRBJ2-3, with 9 positions matching TRBD2. Looked up from germline, CDR1 is SGHNT and CDR2 is YYREEE (reference sequence). The ends lost 4 bases at V and 5 bases at J; junction bases unmatched: 11. This CDR3 comprises 16 residues. As DNA, the CDR3 is TGTGCCAGCAGCGTCGGACTAGCGAGCGGGGTAGATACGCAGTATTTT. It encodes CASSVGLASGVDTQYF.

The gene calls are TRBV5-6 and TRBJ1-3; 7 bases are shared with TRBD1. The V gene end was trimmed by 0 bases and the J gene end by 0 bases; junction bases not matched to a gene: 9. The CDR3 has 18 amino acids. CDR1 and CDR2 (germline): SGHDT, YYEEEE. CDR3 nucleotides: TGTGCCAGCAGCTTGGTTTTTCGGACAGGAGTCTCTGGAAACACCATATATTTT. Translated, it gives CASSLVFRTGVSGNTIYF.

The chain combines TRBV5-6 with TRBJ1-2; D gene ambiguous. The V end was cut by 4 bases, the J end by 4 bases, with 20 bases between. This CDR3 is built from 16 residues. In germline, CDR1 is SGHDT, CDR2 YYEEEE. Here the CDR3 DNA reads TGTGCCAGCAGCCCCCCGCCTAGGCGGCTTAGCTATGGCTACACCTTC. It is translated as CASSPPPRRLSYGYTF.

This clone was detected only once. The chain couples TRBV30 to TRBJ1-3, with D possibly TRBD1 on 5 matching bases. The CDR3 is made up of 19 amino acids. The V gene lost 3 bases and the J gene lost 2 bases, with 26 bases spanning the gap. Germline assignment: CDR1 GTSNPN and CDR2 SVGIG (reference sequence). CDR3 region: CAWRRVGTEGYWAGNTIYF. The CDR3 bases are TGTGCCTGGAGGCGAGTCGGGACTGAGGGGTATTGGGCTGGAAACACCATATATTTT.

J is TRBJ2-7 and V is TRBV20-1; a possible D gene is TRBD2 (6 bases). The V end was cut by 6 bases, the J end by 7 bases, with 13 bases between. This CDR3 has 11 residues. CDR1 and CDR2 from the germline V gene are DFQATT and SNEGSKA (reference sequence). The CDR3 nucleotides are TGCAGTGCCCCGAAAGGGACTGAGCAGTACTTC. This gives the protein CSAPKGTEQYF.

The CDR3 DNA follows: TGCAGCGTCGGACGTGGGACAGGGTATGGCTACACCTTC. It specifies CSVGRGTGYGYTF. The gene calls are TRBV29-1 and TRBJ1-2, with 9 positions matching TRBD1. CDR1 and CDR2 from the germline V gene are SQVTM and ANQGSEA. After removal of 6 bases from V and 5 bases from J, the junction contained 7 bases not matched to a gene. This CDR3 comprises 13 residues.

This clone was observed a handful of times. The V call is TRBV5-4, the J call TRBJ2-7; TRBD1 agrees at 11 bases. Germline CDR1 reads SGHNT; CDR2 reads YYREEE (reference sequence). V dropped 2 bases and J dropped 3; count of bases not matched to a gene: 4. CDR3 length equals 15 residues. For the CDR3, the DNA is TGTGCCAGCAGCTTAGGACAGGGGGCGGTCTACGAGCAGTACTTC. Its translation: CASSLGQGAVYEQYF.

The genes are TRBV29-1 and TRBJ2-3; no definite D call. Trimming shortened V by 4 bases and J by 2 bases, and 4 bases separated the two germline ends. The germline gives CDR1 SQVTM, CDR2 ANQGSEA. The CDR3 spans 11 residues. The CDR3 here is CSVGPTDTQYF. In DNA form, the CDR3 reads TGCAGCGTTGGGCCCACAGATACGCAGTATTTT.

Here the CDR3 DNA reads TGTGCCAGCAGCGTAGGCCCGAAGACGTGGGAGGGCAGCACAGATACGCAGTATTTT. Translating gives CASSVGPKTWEGSTDTQYF. V gene TRBV9 combines with J gene TRBJ2-3; TRBD2 matches 7 bases. Germline CDR1 is SGDLS and CDR2 is YYNGEE. This CDR3 is built from 19 residues. V lost 0 bases to trimming and J lost 0 bases; unmatched junction nucleotides: 13. The complete variable domain, with remaining parts taken from reference TRBV9 and TRBJ2-3, reads DSGVTQTPKHLITATGQRVTLRCSPRSGDLSVYWYQQSLDQGLQFLIQYYNGEERAKGNILERFSAQQFPDLHSELNLSSLELGDSALYFCASSVGPKTWEGSTDTQYFGPGTRLTVL.

The chain is built from TRBV12-3 or TRBV12-4 and TRBJ2-7, with 10 bases that match TRBD2. The trim removed 6 bases at V and 3 bases at J, leaving 2 bases unmatched. The CDR3 runs to 13 residues. CDR3 DNA sequence: TGTGCCAGCAGGTCTAGCGGGAGCTACGAGCAGTACTTC. This codes for CASRSSGSYEQYF.

The chain uses TRBV19 and TRBJ1-3; a weak D match, TRBD1 (6 bases). Germline lookup yields CDR1 LNHDA and CDR2 SQIVND (reference sequence). Between the trimmed V and J ends, which lost 5 bases and 8 bases, there was a span of 10 bases. The CDR3 extends over 12 amino acids. CDR3 residues: CASSSGVHTIYF. In DNA form, the CDR3 reads TGTGCCAGTAGTTCAGGGGTGCACACCATATATTTT.

This chain connects TRBV30 to TRBJ2-7; the D gene is possibly TRBD2 (5 bases). Looked up from germline, CDR1 is GTSNPN and CDR2 is SVGIG (reference sequence). This CDR3 region has 13 residues. V lost 2 bases to trimming and J lost 4 bases, with 12 bases between them. The chain's CDR3 is CAWSHGEGYEQYF. As DNA, the CDR3 is TGTGCCTGGAGTCACGGCGAGGGATACGAGCAGTACTTC.

The chain uses TRBV7-6 and TRBJ2-2, with a weak D call TRBD1 (6 bases). From germline, CDR1 is SGHVS and CDR2 FNYEAQ. This CDR3 comprises 17 residues. V was cut by 1 base and J by 1 base, with 13 bases left in between. CDR3 in amino acids: CASSLGSGTLNTGELFF. In nucleotides, the CDR3 is TGTGCCAGCAGCTTAGGTTCTGGGACATTGAACACCGGGGAGCTGTTTTTT.

The V gene is TRBV7-9, the J gene TRBJ2-7; possibly TRBD2 for D (5 bases). The CDR3 totals 14 residues. CDR1 is SEHNR and CDR2 is FQNEAQ in the germline V gene (reference sequence). Trimming removed 1 base from V and 4 bases from J, with 11 bases in between. CDR3 residues: CASSLDRLLYEQYF. DNA of the CDR3: TGTGCCAGCAGCTTAGATAGACTACTTTACGAGCAGTACTTC. Based on the CDR3 plus reference TRBV7-9 and TRBJ2-7, the full variable domain is DTGVSQNPRHKITKRGQNVTFRCDPISEHNRLYWYRQTLGQGPEFLTYFQNEAQLEKSRLLSDRFSAERPKGSFSTLEIQRTEQGDSAMYLCASSLDRLLYEQYFGPGTRLTVT.

The rearrangement joins TRBV2 to TRBJ1-4, with D perhaps matching TRBD1 (5 bases). Germline CDR1 and CDR2: SNHLY and FYNNEI. V gave up 9 bases and J gave up 4 bases, with 12 bases separating them. The CDR3 loop spans 13 amino acids. DNA of the CDR3: TGTGCCAGTAAACAGGATTATAATGAAAAACTGTTTTTT. Encoded protein: CASKQDYNEKLFF. The variable domain in full, completed from reference TRBV2 and TRBJ1-4, reads EPEVTQTPSHQVTQMGQEVILRCVPISNHLYFYWYRQILGQKVEFLVSFYNNEISEKSEIFDDQFSVERPDGSNFTLKIRSTKLEDSAMYFCASKQDYNEKLFFGSGTQLSVL.